This T cell receptor (beta chain) was recovered during a study of liver allograft versus peripheral blood T cells. Study in general: The study compared liver allograft T cell receptor repertoires against peripheral blood repertoires of liver transplant recipients.

TCRdb recomputed calls from the reads with MiXCR, one row per CDR3 protein. The table records approximately 16,000 distinct CDR3 sequences, 20% to 25% of them present only once. Notes on the study in general: Peripheral blood T cell receptor repertoires reportedly differed from those found within liver allografts.

With regard to this clonotype: Its target is not known.

This TCR was recovered from a human patient who had a liver transplant. Some T cells may possibly be graft donor cells.

CDR3 coding DNA: TGCAGTGCTAGAGAGGCCAGCTACCTCACAGATACGCAGTATTTT. This encodes CSAREASYLTDTQYF. The chain is built from TRBV20-1 and TRBJ2-3; unclear D gene. The CDR3 sequence is 15 residues long. The germline V and J ends were trimmed by 0 bases and 2 bases, with 12 bases remaining between them. CDR1 DFQATT and CDR2 SNEGSKA come from the germline V gene (reference sequence).